One T cell receptor beta chain is described in this entry. Other DNA sequences within the sample encode an identical CDR3. Investigators isolated RNA and reverse transcribed it into cDNA to act as the sequencing template. Here immunoSEQ multiplex PCR was the method, and the copy in TCRdb shows in-frame clones only, minus some. Here the sample spans some 190,000 clones, roughly three fifths being singletons. Specified treatment: oral pan-JAK inhibitor, 5-10 mg twice daily. The data were taken from a study of CD8+ T cells in alopecia areata. Study at large: Tofacitinib therapy lasting 6 to 18 months was followed by 6 months off drug.

Sequencing used CD4+ T cells sorted from blood, obtained at week 4, from a patient treated with tofacitinib. The TCR originated in a human donor with alopecia areata.

The CDR3 DNA reads TGCAGCGTTGAAAGGGGTGGCACTGAAGCTTTCTTT. Translating gives CSVERGGTEAFF. The genes are TRBV29-1 and TRBJ1-1; the D gene is possibly TRBD1 (5 bases). Germline CDR1 SQVTM, CDR2 ANQGSEA. V was cut by 2 bases and J by 4 bases, with 8 bases left in between. The CDR3 runs 12 residues.